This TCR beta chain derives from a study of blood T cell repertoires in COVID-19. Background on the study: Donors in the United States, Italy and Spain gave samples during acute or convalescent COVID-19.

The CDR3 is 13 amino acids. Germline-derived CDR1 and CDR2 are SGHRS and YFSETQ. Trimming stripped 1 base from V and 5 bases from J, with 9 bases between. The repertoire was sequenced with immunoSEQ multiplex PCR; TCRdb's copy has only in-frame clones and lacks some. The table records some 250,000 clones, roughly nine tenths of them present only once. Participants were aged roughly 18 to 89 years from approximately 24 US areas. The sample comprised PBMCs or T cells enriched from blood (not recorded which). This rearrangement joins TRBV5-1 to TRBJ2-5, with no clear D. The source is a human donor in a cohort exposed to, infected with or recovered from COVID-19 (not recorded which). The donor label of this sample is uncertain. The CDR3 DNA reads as TGCGCCAGCAGCTTGAAGCGTACGGAGACCCAGTACTTC. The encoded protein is CASSLKRTETQYF.